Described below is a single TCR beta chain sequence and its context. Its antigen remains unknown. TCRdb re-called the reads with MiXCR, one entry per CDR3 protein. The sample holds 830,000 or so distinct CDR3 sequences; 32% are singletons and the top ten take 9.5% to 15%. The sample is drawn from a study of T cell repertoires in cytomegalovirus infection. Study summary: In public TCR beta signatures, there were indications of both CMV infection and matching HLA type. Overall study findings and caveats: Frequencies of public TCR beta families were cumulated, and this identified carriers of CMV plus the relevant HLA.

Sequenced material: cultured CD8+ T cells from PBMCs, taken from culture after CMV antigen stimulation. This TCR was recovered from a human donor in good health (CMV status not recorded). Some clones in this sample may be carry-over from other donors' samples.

The CDR3 region has the DNA TGTGCCAGCAGTCACAGGGGTAGGGGCAATCAGCCCCAGCATTTT. Its translation is CASSHRGRGNQPQHF. The V and J genes are TRBV6-1 and TRBJ1-5; 7 bases align to TRBD1. Losses at the gene ends were 5 bases for V and 2 bases for J; bases not matched to a gene: 6. Germline V lookup: CDR1 MNHNS, CDR2 SASEGT. The CDR3 contains 15 residues.